This T cell receptor beta chain was sequenced during a study of cytomegalovirus exposure and HLA in healthy donors. Study overall: Among several hundred genotyped donors, 80% to 90% fell in the Caucasian-associated ancestry cluster.

The CDR3 contains 16 residues. With V trimmed by 0 bases and J by 4 bases, 6 bases remained unmatched. Germline V gene data show CDR1 as SGDLS and CDR2 as YYNGEE. PCR employed 60 Vbeta and 13 Jbeta primers. This table comes from immunoSEQ multiplex PCR, and its TCRdb copy is limited to in-frame clones, with some not included. Counted here are 250,000 to 350,000 clones, about 80% occurring once; the ten biggest clones make up roughly 0.3%. Broader study findings: The availability of immune exposure information extended only to CMV serostatus.

Worth noting for this clone: Its target is not known.

The sequence was obtained from a girl between 2 and 10 years old in good health and CMV-seronegative. The V call is TRBV9, the J call TRBJ2-3, with TRBD2 identical over 9 bases. Sequenced: PBMCs. DNA of the CDR3: TGTGCCAGCAGCGTAGCTAGCGGGATATGGTCAGATACGCAGTATTTT. It codes for CASSVASGIWSDTQYF.